A single sample is the source of the 15 T cell receptor beta chains below, sequenced in a study of blood T cell repertoires in COVID-19. Using immunoSEQ multiplex PCR, the repertoire was profiled, and TCRdb retains in-frame clones only, with some absent. The repertoire has about 110,000 clones, 90% of them found once; the top ten carry about 1%. Source material: peripheral blood. Receptor source: a human donor in a cohort sampled during active COVID-19.

The CDR3 spells CASSPGTGNTEAFF. The CDR3 DNA reads TGTGCCAGCTCACCCGGGACAGGGAACACTGAAGCTTTCTTT. The rearrangement joins TRBV18 to TRBJ1-1, with 8 bases matching TRBD1. With V trimmed by 3 bases and J by 1 base, 1 base remained unmatched. Germline V gives CDR1 KGHSH, CDR2 LQKENI. CDR3 size: 14 residues.

V is TRBV27 and J is TRBJ2-5; the match to TRBD2 covers 13 bases. The V segment lost 3 bases and the J segment 2 bases; nucleotides outside the gene matches: 3. From germline, CDR1 is MNHEY and CDR2 SMNVEV (reference sequence). The CDR3 length is 16 residues. CDR3 region: CASSFSLAGGQETQYF. The CDR3 DNA is TGTGCCAGCAGTTTCTCACTAGCGGGGGGGCAAGAGACCCAGTACTTC.

This chain joins TRBV24-1 and TRBJ2-3; tentative D call: TRBD2 (6 bases). V was pared by 5 bases and J by 5 bases, with 22 bases between. Germline V gives CDR1 KGHDR, CDR2 SFDVKD. The CDR3 contains 17 residues. In nucleotides, the CDR3 is TGTGCCACCAGTGCCCCCGGAGAGGGGCGGGAAAAAGATACGCAGTATTTT. Its translation is CATSAPGEGREKDTQYF.

The V and J genes are TRBV6-4 and TRBJ2-7; tentative D call: TRBD1 (5 bases). CDR3 length: 12 residues. With 7 bases removed from V and 9 bases from J, the gap between germline ends came to 16 bases. Germline V lookup: CDR1 MRHNA, CDR2 SNTAGT. The CDR3 here is CASNNRSRRQYF. For the CDR3, the DNA is TGTGCCAGCAATAACAGGTCCCGGAGGCAGTACTTC.

V gene TRBV27 combines with J gene TRBJ2-1, with TRBD2 matching 7 bases. The CDR3 extends over 14 amino acids. Germline lookup yields CDR1 MNHEY and CDR2 SMNVEV (reference sequence). Trimming cost V 4 bases and J 5 bases; bases outside gene matches: 5. CDR3 coding DNA: TGTGCCAGCAGTTACCAGCGGGGAGACAATGAGCAGTTCTTC. Translating gives CASSYQRGDNEQFF.

The chain uses TRBV9 and TRBJ2-7; 7 bases map to TRBD1. The CDR3 is made up of 15 amino acids. V was clipped by 0 bases and J by 0 bases; unmatched bases: 3. Germline assignment: CDR1 SGDLS and CDR2 YYNGEE. The CDR3 DNA is TGTGCCAGCAGCGTAGCTCGGGACAGCTCCTACGAGCAGTACTTC. It specifies CASSVARDSSYEQYF.

The chain joins TRBV28 to TRBJ1-1; TRBD1 is a possible D gene (5 bases). The germline V and J ends were trimmed by 7 bases and 8 bases, with 14 bases remaining between them. Per germline, CDR1 MDHEN and CDR2 SYDVKM. The length of the CDR3 is 12 residues. The CDR3 DNA sequence: TGTGCCAGCACCCTAAGGGCAGGGGAAGCTTTCTTT. This translates into CASTLRAGEAFF.

This rearrangement joins TRBV11-3 to TRBJ2-2, with TRBD2 matching over 12 bases. The CDR3 length is 16 residues. V was pared by 5 bases and J by 1 base, with 2 bases of the junction left unmatched. Germline CDR1 is SGHNT and CDR2 is YENEEA. CDR3 DNA sequence: TGTGCCAGCAGCCCACTAGCGGGGGGGAACACCGGGGAGCTGTTTTTT. Encoded protein: CASSPLAGGNTGELFF.

This clone was seen more than once but under ten times. CDR3 bases: TGTGCCAGCAGCCGGACACTCCAAGAGACCCAGTACTTC. As protein: CASSRTLQETQYF. This rearrangement joins TRBV7-3 to TRBJ2-5, with D tentatively TRBD1 (5 bases). From germline, CDR1 is SGHTA and CDR2 FQGTGA. The CDR3 is made up of 13 amino acids. The germline V and J ends were trimmed by 5 bases and 1 base, with 8 bases remaining between them.

The V call is TRBV5-4, the J call TRBJ1-6, with D uncertain. The CDR3 length is 17 residues. CDR1 is SGHNT and CDR2 is YYREEE in the germline V gene (reference sequence). Trimming removed 3 bases from V and 5 bases from J, with 18 bases in between. This CDR3 is CASSSKVRVGDNSPLHF. The DNA for the CDR3 is TGTGCCAGCAGCTCCAAGGTGCGGGTCGGAGATAATTCACCCCTCCACTTT.

This clone was counted once. V gene TRBV10-1 combines with J gene TRBJ1-3; TRBD1 aligns across 12 bases. CDR1 is WNHNN and CDR2 is SYGVQD in the germline V gene (reference sequence). The CDR3 spans 18 residues. V was pared by 4 bases and J by 0 bases, with 7 bases of the junction left unmatched. Here the CDR3 DNA reads TGCGCCAGCAGTGGCCGGGACAGGGGGCCTTCCTCTGGAAACACCATATATTTT. This codes for CASSGRDRGPSSGNTIYF.

This sequence joins TRBV27 and TRBJ1-1; 7 nucleotides agree with TRBD1. V trimming: 5 bases; J trimming: 5 bases; junction bases outside the gene matches: 11. The CDR3 is 15 residues long. Germline CDR1 and CDR2: MNHEY and SMNVEV (reference sequence). CDR3 nucleotides: TGTGCCAGCAGTCCGCGGGACAGCCGGAGAACTGAAGCTTTCTTT. It is translated as CASSPRDSRRTEAFF.

The chain recombines TRBV19 with TRBJ1-4, with a weak D call TRBD1 (6 bases). CDR3 length: 14 amino acids. V lost 6 bases, J lost 6 bases, and 14 bases lay in between. Germline-derived CDR1 and CDR2 are LNHDA and SQIVND (reference sequence). DNA of the CDR3: TGTGCCAGTAGGGGGGCGGGTGAAGATGAAAAACTGTTTTTT. This translates into CASRGAGEDEKLFF.

The genes are TRBV3-1 (or the pseudogene TRBV3-2) and TRBJ2-3, with a weak D call TRBD2 (5 bases). The germline gives CDR1 LGHDT, CDR2 YNNKEL (reference sequence). The CDR3 spans 15 residues. Trimming took 0 bases from V and 3 from J, leaving 10 bases between them. CDR3 sequence reads: CASSQDWRPTDTQYF. For the CDR3, the DNA is TGTGCCAGCAGCCAAGATTGGAGGCCGACAGATACGCAGTATTTT.

The V and J genes are TRBV19 and TRBJ1-1; D remains unclear. The V gene's germline CDR1 is LNHDA and CDR2 SQIVND (reference sequence). Trimming removed 6 bases from V and 0 bases from J, with 8 bases in between. The CDR3 runs 13 residues. This CDR3 reads CASRKYLNTEAFF. The CDR3 nucleotides read TGTGCCAGTAGGAAATACTTGAACACTGAAGCTTTCTTT.